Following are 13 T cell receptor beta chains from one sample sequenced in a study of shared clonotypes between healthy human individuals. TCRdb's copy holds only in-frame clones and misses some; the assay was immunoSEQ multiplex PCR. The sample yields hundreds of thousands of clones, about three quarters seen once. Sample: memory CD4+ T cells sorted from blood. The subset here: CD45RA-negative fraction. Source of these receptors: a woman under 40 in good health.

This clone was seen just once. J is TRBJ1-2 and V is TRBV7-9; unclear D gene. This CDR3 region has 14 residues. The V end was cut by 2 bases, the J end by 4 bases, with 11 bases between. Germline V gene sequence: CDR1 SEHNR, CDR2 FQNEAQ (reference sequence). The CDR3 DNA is TGTGCCAGCAGCTTACCGTCGAGAGTCTATGGCTACACCTTC. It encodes CASSLPSRVYGYTF.

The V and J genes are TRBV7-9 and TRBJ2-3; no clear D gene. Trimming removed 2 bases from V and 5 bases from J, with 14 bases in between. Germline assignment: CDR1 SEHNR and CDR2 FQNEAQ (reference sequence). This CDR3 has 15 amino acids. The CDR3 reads CASSLNSPGLDTQYF. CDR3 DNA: TGTGCCAGCAGCTTAAATAGCCCGGGTTTAGATACGCAGTATTTT.

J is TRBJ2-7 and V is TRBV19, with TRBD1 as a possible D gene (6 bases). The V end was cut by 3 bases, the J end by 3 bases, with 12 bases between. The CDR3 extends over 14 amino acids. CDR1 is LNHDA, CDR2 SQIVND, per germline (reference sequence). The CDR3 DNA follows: TGTGCCAGTAGTATTAGGACAGACCTCTACGAGCAGTACTTC. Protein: CASSIRTDLYEQYF.

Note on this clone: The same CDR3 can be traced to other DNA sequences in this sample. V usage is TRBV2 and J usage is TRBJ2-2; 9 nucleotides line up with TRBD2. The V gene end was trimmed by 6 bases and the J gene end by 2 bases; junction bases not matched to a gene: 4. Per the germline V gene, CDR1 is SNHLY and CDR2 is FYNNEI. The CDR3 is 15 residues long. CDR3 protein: CASRKTSGNTGELFF. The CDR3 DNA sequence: TGTGCCAGCAGAAAGACTAGCGGCAACACCGGGGAGCTGTTTTTT.

The chain's CDR3 is CASSPPARFSGYTF. In DNA form, the CDR3 reads TGTGCCAGCTCACCACCTGCTAGGTTCTCGGGCTACACCTTC. The chain couples TRBV18 to TRBJ1-2; D gene ambiguous. The length of the CDR3 is 14 residues. In germline, CDR1 is KGHSH, CDR2 LQKENI. Trimming removed 0 bases at V and 8 bases at J, with 13 bases between.

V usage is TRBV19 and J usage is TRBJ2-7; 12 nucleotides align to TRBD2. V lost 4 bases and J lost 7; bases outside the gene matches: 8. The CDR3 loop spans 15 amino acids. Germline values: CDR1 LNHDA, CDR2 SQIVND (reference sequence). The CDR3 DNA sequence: TGTGCCAGTAGTACCCGGACTAGCGGGACCTCGGAGCAGTACTTC. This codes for CASSTRTSGTSEQYF.

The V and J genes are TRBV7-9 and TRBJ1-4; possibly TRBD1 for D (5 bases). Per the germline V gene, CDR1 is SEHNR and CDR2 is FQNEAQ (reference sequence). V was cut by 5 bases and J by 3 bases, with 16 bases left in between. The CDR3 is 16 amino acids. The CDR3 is CASSKTGAPPNEKLFF. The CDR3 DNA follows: TGTGCCAGCAGCAAAACCGGGGCCCCCCCTAATGAAAAACTGTTTTTT.

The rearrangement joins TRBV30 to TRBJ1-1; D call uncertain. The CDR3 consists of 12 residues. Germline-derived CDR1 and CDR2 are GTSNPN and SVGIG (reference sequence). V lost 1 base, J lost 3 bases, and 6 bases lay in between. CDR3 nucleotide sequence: TGTGCCTGGAGTGGGTCTCACACTGAAGCTTTCTTT. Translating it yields CAWSGSHTEAFF.

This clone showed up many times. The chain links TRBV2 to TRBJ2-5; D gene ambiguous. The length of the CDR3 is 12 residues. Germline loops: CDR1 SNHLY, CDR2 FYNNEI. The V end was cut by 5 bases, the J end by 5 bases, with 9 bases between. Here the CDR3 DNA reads TGTGCCAGCAGTACGGTCATGGAGACCCAGTACTTC. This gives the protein CASSTVMETQYF.

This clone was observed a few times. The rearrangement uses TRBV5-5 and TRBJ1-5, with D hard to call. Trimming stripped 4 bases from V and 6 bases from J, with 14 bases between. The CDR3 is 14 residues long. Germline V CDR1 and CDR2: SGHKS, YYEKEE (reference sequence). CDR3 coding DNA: TGTGCCAGCAGCGTGGATCTCTTGGGTCAGCCCCAGCATTTT. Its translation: CASSVDLLGQPQHF.

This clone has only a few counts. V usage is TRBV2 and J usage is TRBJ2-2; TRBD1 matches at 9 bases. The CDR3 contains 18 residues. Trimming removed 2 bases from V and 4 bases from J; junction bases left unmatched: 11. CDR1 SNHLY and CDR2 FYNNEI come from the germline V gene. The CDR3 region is CASSEFPGQGFGTGELFF. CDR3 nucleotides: TGTGCCAGCAGTGAATTCCCGGGACAGGGCTTTGGCACCGGGGAGCTGTTTTTT. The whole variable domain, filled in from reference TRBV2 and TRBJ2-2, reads EPEVTQTPSHQVTQMGQEVILRCVPISNHLYFYWYRQILGQKVEFLVSFYNNEISEKSEIFDDQFSVERPDGSNFTLKIRSTKLEDSAMYFCASSEFPGQGFGTGELFFGEGSRLTVL.

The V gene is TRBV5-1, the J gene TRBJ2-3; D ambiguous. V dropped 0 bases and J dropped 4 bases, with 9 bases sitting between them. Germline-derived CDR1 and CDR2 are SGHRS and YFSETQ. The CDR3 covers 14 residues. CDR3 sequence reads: CASSLARGADTQYF. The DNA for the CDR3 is TGCGCCAGCAGCTTGGCCAGAGGCGCAGATACGCAGTATTTT.

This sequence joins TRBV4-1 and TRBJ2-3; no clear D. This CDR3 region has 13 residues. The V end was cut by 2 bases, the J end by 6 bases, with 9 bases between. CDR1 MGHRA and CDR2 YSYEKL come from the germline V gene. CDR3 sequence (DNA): TGCGCCAGCAGCCAACCTTATTTGGATACGCAGTATTTT. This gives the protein CASSQPYLDTQYF.